This T cell receptor (beta chain) was profiled in a study of T-cell reconstitution after alpha-beta-depleted transplantation in children listed by TCRdb under 2016. Context from the whole study: T-cell immune reconstitution after TCRalphabeta/CD19-depleted allogeneic hematopoietic cell transplantation in children was quantitatively tracked in the study by means of TCR repertoire profiling.

The library was prepared using PCR. Reads for this sample came from an Illumina HiSeq 2500. To normalize quantification of the TCRbeta repertoire, the TCR libraries were built with molecular barcoding that relied on unique molecular identifiers. TCRdb reran the public reads through fastp at Q25 and MiXCR, keeping productive beta chains. Each CDR3 protein appears once, grouped with its most common genes and DNA. The sample yields about 230,000 distinct CDR3 sequences; approximately 9.9% were counted once. 5.1% of the sample lies in the top ten. The CDR3 measures 15 amino acids from cysteine to phenylalanine. Left in the record is the CDR3 DNA by itself, 45 bases read in frame from the first base. Trimming costs V 0 bases and J 2 bases, and their ends lie 10 bases apart. CDR1 is given as MNHEY and CDR2 as SVGAGI, both from the germline V gene. This clonotype was counted ten times or more. Its binding antigen is unknown. Base qualities are not provided; no much larger clone lies one nucleotide away.

The material was PBMCs from the stem cell graft donor, obtained from the stem cell graft. The sequence was obtained from a human donor who donated a stem cell graft to a child with SCID. The receptor chain draws on TRBV6-5 and TRBJ1-2; confidence is insufficient to name the D gene. The DNA sequence reads TGTGCCAGCAGTTACTCGTCCAGCCAAAACTATGGCTACACCTTC. The translation is CASSYSSSQNYGYTF.